This T cell receptor (beta chain) was sequenced in a study of regulatory T cells in long-lasting Graves disease. Arm-PCR of CDR3 regions and iRepertoire HTBI primers were used to build TCR beta libraries. TCRdb itself ran the multiplex PCR reads through MiXCR, one entry per CDR3 protein. The data show 350,000 to 500,000 distinct CDR3 sequences, 12% to 15% seen once. Specified time point: newly diagnosed GD, antithyroid drugs for less than 3 months. Extracted PBMC RNA gave rise to the TCR library. Germline CDR1 SGDLS, CDR2 YYNGEE. This CDR3 contains 14 residues. Trimming cost V 0 bases and J 3 bases, with 10 bases left between them. These data were also reused for a study on T cells in Graves' hyperthyroidism and ophthalmopathy.

The chain links TRBV9 to TRBJ2-7; a possible D gene is TRBD1 (5 bases). The sequenced sample was peripheral blood mononuclear cells (PBMCs), obtained at new diagnosis, from a patient treated with antithyroid drugs. The clonotype was recovered from a woman aged 50 to 60 with Graves disease. The CDR3 loop reads CASSVDQGYYEQYF. CDR3 coding DNA: TGTGCCAGCAGCGTAGACCAGGGATACTACGAGCAGTACTTC.